One T cell receptor beta chain is described in this entry. Clones were sequenced by immunoSEQ multiplex PCR, and TCRdb holds only the in-frame ones, with some missing. Found here are 65,000 to 90,000 clones, over 85% of them singletons; the top ten hold roughly 1.9%. This entry comes from a study of T cell changes during pregnancy in multiple sclerosis. J was trimmed by 6 bases and V by 5 bases; bases with no gene match: 7. Looked up from germline, CDR1 is SGHTA and CDR2 is FQGTGA. This CDR3 has 13 residues. The specimen was peripheral blood, collected in the second trimester of pregnancy. The sequence was obtained from a female donor with multiple sclerosis, enrolled in a pregnancy study. The V and J genes are TRBV7-3 and TRBJ2-7; TRBD1 matches 7 bases. The CDR3 DNA reads as TGTGCCAGCAGCGACCGACAGGGTGGCGAGCAGTACTTC. Translated: CASSDRQGGEQYF. The full variable domain, with the rest looked up from reference TRBV7-3 and TRBJ2-7, is GAGVSQTPSNKVTEKGKYVELRCDPISGHTALYWYRQSLGQGPEFLIYFQGTGAADDSGLPNDRFFAVRPEGSVSTLKIQRTERGDSAVYLCASSDRQGGEQYFGPGTRLTVT.